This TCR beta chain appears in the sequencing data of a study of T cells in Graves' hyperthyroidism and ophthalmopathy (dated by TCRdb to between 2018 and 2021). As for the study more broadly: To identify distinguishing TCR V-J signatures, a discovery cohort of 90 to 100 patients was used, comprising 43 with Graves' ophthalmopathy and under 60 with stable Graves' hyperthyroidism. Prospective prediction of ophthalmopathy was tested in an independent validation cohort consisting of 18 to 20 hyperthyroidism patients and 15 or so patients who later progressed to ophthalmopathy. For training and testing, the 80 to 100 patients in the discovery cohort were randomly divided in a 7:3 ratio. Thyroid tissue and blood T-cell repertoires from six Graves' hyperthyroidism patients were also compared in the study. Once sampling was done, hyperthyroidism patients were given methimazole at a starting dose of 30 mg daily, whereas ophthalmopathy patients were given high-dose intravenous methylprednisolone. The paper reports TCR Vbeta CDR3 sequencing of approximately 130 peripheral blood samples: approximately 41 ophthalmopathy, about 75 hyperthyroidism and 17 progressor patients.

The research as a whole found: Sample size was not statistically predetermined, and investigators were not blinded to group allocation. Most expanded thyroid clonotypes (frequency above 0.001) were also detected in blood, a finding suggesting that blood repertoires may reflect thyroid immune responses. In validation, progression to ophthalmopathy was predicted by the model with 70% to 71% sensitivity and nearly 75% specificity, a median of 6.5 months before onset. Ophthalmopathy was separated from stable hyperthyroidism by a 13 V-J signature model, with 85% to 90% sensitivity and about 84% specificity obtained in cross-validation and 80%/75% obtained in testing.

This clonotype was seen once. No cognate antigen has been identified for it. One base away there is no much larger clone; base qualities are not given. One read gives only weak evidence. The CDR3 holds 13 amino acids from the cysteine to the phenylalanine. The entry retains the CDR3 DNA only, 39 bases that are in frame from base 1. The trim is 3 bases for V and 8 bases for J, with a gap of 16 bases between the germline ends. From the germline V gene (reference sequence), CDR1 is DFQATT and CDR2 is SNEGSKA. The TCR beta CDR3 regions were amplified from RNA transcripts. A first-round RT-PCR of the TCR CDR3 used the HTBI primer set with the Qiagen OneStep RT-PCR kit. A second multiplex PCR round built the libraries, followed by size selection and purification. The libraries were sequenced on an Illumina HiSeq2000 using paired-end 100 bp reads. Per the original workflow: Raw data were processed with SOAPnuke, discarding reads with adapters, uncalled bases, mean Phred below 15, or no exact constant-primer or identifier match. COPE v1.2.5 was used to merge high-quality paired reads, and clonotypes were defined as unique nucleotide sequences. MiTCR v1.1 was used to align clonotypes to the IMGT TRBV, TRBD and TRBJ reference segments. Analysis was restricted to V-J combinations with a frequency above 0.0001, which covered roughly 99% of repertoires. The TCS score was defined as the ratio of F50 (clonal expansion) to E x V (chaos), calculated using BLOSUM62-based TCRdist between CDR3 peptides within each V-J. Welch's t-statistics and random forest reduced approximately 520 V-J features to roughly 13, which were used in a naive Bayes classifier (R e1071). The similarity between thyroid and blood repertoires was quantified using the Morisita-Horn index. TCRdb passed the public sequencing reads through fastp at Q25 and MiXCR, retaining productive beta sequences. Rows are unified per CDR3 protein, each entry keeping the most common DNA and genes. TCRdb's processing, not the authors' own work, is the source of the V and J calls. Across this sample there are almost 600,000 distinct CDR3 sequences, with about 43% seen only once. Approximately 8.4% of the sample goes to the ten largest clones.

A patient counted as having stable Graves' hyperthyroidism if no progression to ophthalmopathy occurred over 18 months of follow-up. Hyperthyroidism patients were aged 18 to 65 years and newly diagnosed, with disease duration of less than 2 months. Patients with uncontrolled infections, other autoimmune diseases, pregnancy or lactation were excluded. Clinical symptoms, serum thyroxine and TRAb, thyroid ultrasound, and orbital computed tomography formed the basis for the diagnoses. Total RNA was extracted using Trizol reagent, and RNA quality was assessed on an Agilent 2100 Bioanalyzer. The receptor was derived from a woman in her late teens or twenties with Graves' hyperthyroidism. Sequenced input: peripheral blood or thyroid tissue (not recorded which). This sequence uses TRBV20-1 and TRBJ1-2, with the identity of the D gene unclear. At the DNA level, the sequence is TGCAGTGCTAGCCTTCCCGGGGAAGTGGGCTACACCTTC. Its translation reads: CSASLPGEVGYTF.